This T cell receptor (beta chain) emerged from a study of cytomegalovirus exposure and HLA in healthy donors. V was pared by 0 bases and J by 4 bases, with 12 bases between. The CDR3 is 15 amino acids. Germline CDR1 and CDR2: SGHNT and YYREEE (reference sequence). As concerns this clone: What it recognizes is unknown.

In the PCR, 60 Vbeta and 13 Jbeta primers were used. Data came from immunoSEQ multiplex PCR; TCRdb stores just in-frame clones and leaves some out. The repertoire holds a few hundred thousand clones, with roughly 91% as singletons. Study-wide points: It was only CMV serostatus that was available as immune exposure information. As a later analysis showed, a missense DCLRE1C variant was linked to trimming of TCR beta V- and J-genes.

This TCR was recovered from a girl aged 2 to 10 in good health and CMV-seronegative. Sequences were obtained from PBMCs. The rearrangement links TRBV5-4 to TRBJ2-3, with D uncertain. CDR3 amino acids: CASSLGFSSPDTQYF. CDR3 sequence (DNA): TGTGCCAGCAGCTTGGGTTTTTCATCCCCAGATACGCAGTATTTT.